A single sample gave rise to the 26 T cell receptor beta chains below, sequenced in a study of shared clonotypes between healthy human individuals (dated by TCRdb to 2018 to 2020). Library preparation employed the immunoSEQ multiplex PCR assay. TCRdb carries this immuneACCESS record with in-frame sequences only. Its versions omit some clonotypes, under half of them owing to an unresolved V gene in the studies checked, with the rest unexplained. The sample data list around 1.1 million clones, and around three quarters of these were observed just once. The ten biggest clones cover about 0.89% of the sample. Material: memory CD4+ T cells from PBMCs. The sample's cell subset or site label is to be understood as: CD45RA-negative fraction. The receptors were sampled from a man younger than 30 in good health. Some clones in this sample may be carry-over from other donors' samples.

This chain links TRBV5-5 with TRBJ1-4; D remains unclear. V was cut by 1 base and J by 0 bases, with 7 bases left in between. The CDR3 totals 15 residues. The germline V gene encodes CDR1 SGHKS and CDR2 YYEKEE (reference sequence). CDR3 protein: CASSLPSTTNEKLFF. Here the CDR3 DNA reads TGTGCCAGCAGCTTGCCGTCAACAACTAATGAAAAACTGTTTTTT.

In regard to this clone: In the same sample, other DNA sequences code for this CDR3. The CDR3 reads CASSFWGNTEAFF. The CDR3 DNA follows: TGTGCCAGCAGCTTTTGGGGTAACACTGAAGCTTTCTTT. This chain links TRBV5-5 with TRBJ1-1; D gene unclear. V lost 2 bases, J lost 2 bases, and 7 bases lay in between. Germline assignment: CDR1 SGHKS and CDR2 YYEKEE (reference sequence). CDR3 length equals 13 residues.

The chain has TRBV4-3 and TRBJ2-7; no reliable D call. In germline, CDR1 is LGHNA, CDR2 YSLEER. Trimming took 0 bases from V and 4 from J, leaving 13 bases between them. This CDR3 is 15 amino acids long. CDR3: CASSQDFLTRYEQYF. In DNA, the CDR3 is TGCGCCAGCAGCCAAGATTTCCTTACCCGTTACGAGCAGTACTTC.

With respect to this clone: This sample also contains other DNA sequences that code for the same CDR3. The V gene is TRBV9, the J gene TRBJ1-3; unclear D gene. CDR1 is SGDLS and CDR2 is YYNGEE in the germline V gene. V dropped 3 bases and J dropped 1 base, with 8 bases sitting between them. CDR3 length: 14 amino acids. For the CDR3, the DNA is TGTGCCAGCAGCGCCGGCGGATCTGGAAACACCATATATTTT. The encoded protein is CASSAGGSGNTIYF. The full variable domain, completed using reference TRBV9 and TRBJ1-3, is DSGVTQTPKHLITATGQRVTLRCSPRSGDLSVYWYQQSLDQGLQFLIQYYNGEERAKGNILERFSAQQFPDLHSELNLSSLELGDSALYFCASSAGGSGNTIYFGEGSWLTVV.

This clone was observed a single time. The rearrangement joins TRBV28 to TRBJ1-2; TRBD1 is a possible D gene (6 bases). Germline CDR1 reads MDHEN; CDR2 reads SYDVKM. Trimming took 4 bases from V and 4 from J, leaving 10 bases between them. This CDR3 comprises 13 residues. CDR3: CASSSTGIYGYTF. The CDR3 DNA sequence: TGTGCCAGCAGTTCCACAGGGATCTATGGCTACACCTTC.

In this sample, this clone turned up once. The chain has TRBV30 and TRBJ1-5; no clear D gene. This CDR3 comprises 16 residues. V shed 2 bases and J shed 1 base, with 15 bases lying between them. Per the germline V gene, CDR1 is GTSNPN and CDR2 is SVGIG (reference sequence). CDR3 sequence: CAWSTRAGSSNQPQHF. The CDR3 nucleotides are TGTGCCTGGAGTACTAGGGCCGGCAGCAGCAATCAGCCCCAGCATTTT.

The rearrangement joins TRBV18 to TRBJ1-1, with 8 bases identical to TRBD1. CDR3 size: 14 residues. Trimming took 2 bases from V and 10 from J; bases not matched to a gene: 9. Germline V gene lookup returns CDR1 KGHSH and CDR2 LQKENI. The CDR3 sequence is CASSPTGTGSIAFF. The CDR3 DNA reads as TGTGCCAGCTCACCAACCGGGACAGGTAGCATAGCTTTCTTT.

The chain uses TRBV5-4 and TRBJ2-7, with a possible D match to TRBD1 (6 bases). With 6 bases removed from V and 4 bases from J, the gap between germline ends came to 17 bases. Germline CDR1 is SGHNT and CDR2 is YYREEE (reference sequence). The CDR3 is 14 amino acids. The DNA of the CDR3 is TGTGCCAGCACCTGGGGGCAGGGGAAGTACGAGCAGTACTTC. Its protein product is CASTWGQGKYEQYF. Based on the CDR3 plus reference TRBV5-4 and TRBJ2-7, the full variable domain is ETGVTQSPTHLIKTRGQQVTLRCSSQSGHNTVSWYQQALGQGPQFIFQYYREEENGRGNFPPRFSGLQFPNYSSELNVNALELDDSALYLCASTWGQGKYEQYFGPGTRLTVT.

The genes are TRBV5-6 and TRBJ1-2, with D hard to call. V was shortened by 4 bases and J by 8 bases, with 12 bases between the two germline ends. Germline loops: CDR1 SGHDT, CDR2 YYEEEE. The CDR3 is 12 amino acids. The CDR3 sequence is CASSTGPTGYTF. The CDR3, as DNA: TGTGCCAGCAGCACGGGTCCGACCGGCTACACCTTC.

The V call is TRBV28, the J call TRBJ1-3, with D unresolved. CDR3 size: 15 residues. V lost 4 bases, J lost 1 base, and 11 bases lay in between. Looked up from germline, CDR1 is MDHEN and CDR2 is SYDVKM. CDR3 in DNA: TGTGCCAGCAGTTCAGTGGCTGAGTCTGGAAACACCATATATTTT. It encodes CASSSVAESGNTIYF. The full variable domain, with the rest looked up from reference TRBV28 and TRBJ1-3, is DVKVTQSSRYLVKRTGEKVFLECVQDMDHENMFWYRQDPGLGLRLIYFSYDVKMKEKGDIPEGYSVSREKKERFSLILESASTNQTSMYLCASSSVAESGNTIYFGEGSWLTVV.

V and J are TRBV7-9 and TRBJ1-1; no reliable D call. Trimming removed 6 bases from V and 6 bases from J, with 11 bases in between. This CDR3 is built from 12 residues. Germline V CDR1 and CDR2: SEHNR, FQNEAQ (reference sequence). CDR3 coding DNA: TGTGCCAGCAGTACCGGTGACCCTGAAGCTTTCTTT. The encoded protein is CASSTGDPEAFF.

The chain joins TRBV27 to TRBJ2-7; the match to TRBD2 covers 10 bases. Germline trimming cut 6 bases from V and 4 bases from J; bases unmatched to any gene: 6. Germline V gene data show CDR1 as MNHEY and CDR2 as SMNVEV (reference sequence). The CDR3 is 14 residues long. CDR3 protein: CASRAGTSVYEQYF. CDR3 nucleotide sequence: TGTGCCAGCAGAGCCGGGACTAGCGTGTACGAGCAGTACTTC.

The chain combines TRBV2 with TRBJ2-3; D call uncertain. The V gene lost 6 bases and the J gene lost 4 bases, with 11 bases spanning the gap. The CDR3 is made up of 13 amino acids. The germline V gene encodes CDR1 SNHLY and CDR2 FYNNEI. CDR3 protein: CASSPLNPDTQYF. DNA for the CDR3: TGTGCCAGCAGCCCTTTAAACCCAGATACGCAGTATTTT.

The CDR3 is CASSSTPGQGLNNEQFF. CDR3 bases: TGTGCCAGCAGCTCGACTCCGGGACAGGGCCTGAACAATGAGCAGTTCTTC. The rearrangement links TRBV5-4 to TRBJ2-1; 9 nucleotides match TRBD1. Germline V gene data show CDR1 as SGHNT and CDR2 as YYREEE (reference sequence). Trimming cost V 3 bases and J 5 bases; bases outside gene matches: 12. The CDR3 is 17 residues long.

The chain carries TRBV10-3 and TRBJ2-2, with D perhaps being TRBD1 or TRBD2 (5 bases each). The CDR3 contains 12 residues. The germline V gene has CDR1 ENHRY and CDR2 SYGVKD. The V end was cut by 1 base, the J end by 10 bases, with 7 bases between. DNA of the CDR3: TGTGCCATCAGTGAGTTCGGGACGGAGCTGTTTTTT. Amino acid sequence: CAISEFGTELFF.

The chain employs TRBV29-1 and TRBJ1-2; a possible D gene is TRBD1 (5 bases). CDR1 is SQVTM and CDR2 is ANQGSEA in the germline V gene. The CDR3 is 15 residues long. Trimming left V 3 bases short and J 0 bases short, with 14 bases between. CDR3 loop: CSVEGGKATNYGYTF. CDR3 bases: TGCAGCGTTGAGGGGGGAAAGGCAACTAACTATGGCTACACCTTC.

This clone was detected a few times. Other DNA sequences in the same sample also yield this CDR3. This rearrangement joins TRBV28 to TRBJ1-1; 7 bases are a match to TRBD1. The CDR3 sequence is 13 residues long. The J segment lost 7 bases and the V segment lost 5 bases, leaving 7 bases of the junction unmatched. CDR1 and CDR2 from the germline V gene are MDHEN and SYDVKM. The CDR3: CASSKTGVGEAFF. The CDR3 bases are TGTGCCAGCAGTAAAACAGGGGTGGGTGAAGCTTTCTTT.

The chain recombines TRBV10-3 with TRBJ2-1, with TRBD2 as a possible D gene (6 bases). The length of the CDR3 is 16 residues. Germline V CDR1 and CDR2: ENHRY, SYGVKD. Trimming pared 5 bases from V and 5 bases from J, leaving 19 bases between. CDR3: CAISNSLLADHNEQFF. CDR3 nucleotides: TGTGCCATCAGTAACTCGTTACTAGCTGATCACAATGAGCAGTTCTTC.

With respect to this clone: A much larger clone differs from this one at a single base, so this may be a read error. This chain connects TRBV5-5 to TRBJ2-7; D gene unclear. Germline CDR1 reads SGHKS; CDR2 reads YYEKEE (reference sequence). Trimming took 3 bases from V and 4 from J, leaving 5 bases between them. The CDR3 spans 11 residues. The CDR3 region has the DNA TGTGCCAGCAGCTCCTATTACGAGCAGTACTTC. Protein: CASSSYYEQYF.

This clone has a count of ten or more. The CDR3 here is CASSYLAGGGDTQYF. CDR3 sequence (DNA): TGTGCCAGCAGTTACCTAGCGGGAGGTGGAGATACGCAGTATTTT. The chain employs TRBV6-6 and TRBJ2-3; 11 nucleotides align to TRBD2. Germline V gene lookup returns CDR1 MNHNY and CDR2 SVGAGI (reference sequence). The CDR3 has 15 residues. V trimming: 2 bases; J trimming: 5 bases; junction bases outside the gene matches: 3.

The chain has TRBV9 and TRBJ2-1; 10 positions agree with TRBD1. V lost 1 base and J lost 5; bases outside the gene matches: 3. The germline V gene has CDR1 SGDLS and CDR2 YYNGEE. The CDR3 contains 15 residues. This CDR3 reads CASSVRDRGDNEQFF. The CDR3 DNA reads as TGTGCCAGCAGCGTAAGGGACAGGGGAGACAATGAGCAGTTCTTC.

The J gene is TRBJ2-7, the V gene TRBV2, with D unclear. CDR1 SNHLY and CDR2 FYNNEI come from the germline V gene. The CDR3 covers 12 residues. The V end was cut by 7 bases, the J end by 2 bases, with 9 bases between. The CDR3 protein is CASTQEPYEQYF. CDR3 sequence (DNA): TGTGCCAGCACGCAGGAACCCTACGAGCAGTACTTC. The whole variable domain, remainder taken from reference TRBV2 and TRBJ2-7, is EPEVTQTPSHQVTQMGQEVILRCVPISNHLYFYWYRQILGQKVEFLVSFYNNEISEKSEIFDDQFSVERPDGSNFTLKIRSTKLEDSAMYFCASTQEPYEQYFGPGTRLTVT.

The V gene is TRBV19, the J gene TRBJ2-3; D call uncertain. There are 17 residues in the CDR3. Trimming removed 1 base at V and 1 base at J, with 15 bases between. In germline, CDR1 is LNHDA, CDR2 SQIVND (reference sequence). The CDR3 sequence is CASSIGYSGRRTDTQYF. CDR3 bases: TGTGCCAGTAGTATAGGCTACTCAGGAAGACGCACAGATACGCAGTATTTT.

In DNA, the CDR3 is TGTGCCAGCAGCTTAGTTGACGGGCCCTACGAGCAGTACTTC. This encodes CASSLVDGPYEQYF. V usage is TRBV7-2 and J usage is TRBJ2-7; D call uncertain. The CDR3 is 14 amino acids. Trimming left V 1 base short and J 2 bases short, with 9 bases between. Germline V gene lookup returns CDR1 SGHTA and CDR2 FQGNSA.

V and J are TRBV25-1 and TRBJ1-2, with 8 bases aligning to TRBD1. V dropped 6 bases and J dropped 4; count of bases not matched to a gene: 7. The CDR3 spans 14 residues. CDR1 MGHDK and CDR2 SYGVNS come from the germline V gene. The CDR3 nucleotides are TGTGCCAGCAGACCACAGGGGGGGTCCTATGGCTACACCTTC. This codes for CASRPQGGSYGYTF.

This clone turned up a few times. The rearrangement uses TRBV10-3 and TRBJ2-1; tentatively, D is TRBD2 (6 bases). V dropped 6 bases and J dropped 2 bases, with 14 bases sitting between them. Germline V gene lookup returns CDR1 ENHRY and CDR2 SYGVKD. This CDR3 spans 15 amino acids. The CDR3 sequence is CAISSDGRTYNEQFF. DNA of the CDR3: TGTGCCATCAGCAGTGACGGGAGAACCTACAATGAGCAGTTCTTC.